These 24 T cell receptor beta chains came from one sample sequenced in a study of T cells in Graves' hyperthyroidism and ophthalmopathy. Amplified regions were TCR beta CDR3 sequences from RNA transcripts. First-round RT-PCR targeting the TCR CDR3 was performed with the HTBI primer set. Each CDR3 protein is one row after TCRdb ran MiXCR on the multiplex PCR reads. Here the sample spans more than 300,000 distinct CDR3 sequences, 15% to 20% being singletons. Input material: blood. These receptors all stem from a woman between 25 and 40 years old with Graves' hyperthyroidism that later progressed to Graves' ophthalmopathy.

This clonotype was recorded at least ten times. This chain connects TRBV6-5 to TRBJ2-1, with 10 bases identical to TRBD2. Germline loops: CDR1 MNHEY, CDR2 SVGAGI. V lost 0 bases and J lost 8; bases outside the gene matches: 10. CDR3 length: 17 residues. CDR3: CASSYSQPSGSFHEQFF. Written as DNA, the CDR3 is TGTGCCAGCAGTTACTCGCAGCCTAGCGGGAGCTTCCATGAGCAGTTCTTC.

Note on this clonotype: One end of the junction does not line up with germline, which may come from a read error. This chain links TRBV5-1 with TRBJ2-7; 9 bases match TRBD1. The germline V gene encodes CDR1 SGHRS and CDR2 YFSETQ. The CDR3 length is 15 residues. The CDR3 DNA reads TGTGCCAGCGCGACGCGGACAGGGGAAAGCTACGAGCAGTACTTC. Translated, it gives CASATRTGESYEQYF.

As for this clonotype: A much bigger clone sits one base away, suggesting this may be a read error. The genes are TRBV30 and TRBJ1-5; D might be TRBD1 (6 bases). This CDR3 is built from 15 residues. V shed 5 bases and J shed 6 bases, with 20 bases lying between them. In germline, CDR1 is GTSNPN, CDR2 SVGIG (reference sequence). CDR3 residues: CAWGSYRVRGQPQHF. The CDR3 DNA reads as TGTGCCTGGGGTTCCTACAGGGTCCGGGGTCAGCCCCAGCATTTT.

This clonotype was counted at least ten times. This rearrangement joins TRBV5-1 to TRBJ2-7; D is unresolved. Between the trimmed V and J ends, which lost 5 bases and 3 bases, there was a span of 6 bases. The CDR3 has 11 residues. In germline, CDR1 is SGHRS, CDR2 YFSETQ. The CDR3 sequence: CASSDNYEQYF. CDR3 nucleotide sequence: TGCGCCAGCAGTGACAACTACGAGCAGTACTTC. Using reference TRBV5-1 and TRBJ2-7 for the parts outside the CDR3, the full variable domain is KAGVTQTPRYLIKTRGQQVTLSCSPISGHRSVSWYQQTPGQGLQFLFEYFSETQRNKGNFPGRFSGRQFSNSRSEMNVSTLELGDSALYLCASSDNYEQYFGPGTRLTVT.

This clonotype was recorded at least ten times. V is TRBV27 and J is TRBJ2-7, with TRBD2 matching over 8 bases. There are 17 residues in the CDR3. The junction had 9 bases not matched to a gene; V was cut back by 0 bases and J by 2 bases. Germline V gene lookup returns CDR1 MNHEY and CDR2 SMNVEV (reference sequence). The CDR3 DNA sequence: TGTGCCAGCAGTTTATCTTCGGGAGGGCCGGGGGCCTACGAGCAGTACTTC. Encoded protein: CASSLSSGGPGAYEQYF.

The V call is TRBV30, the J call TRBJ1-1; D is undetermined. CDR3 length: 12 amino acids. The germline CDR1 and CDR2 sequences are GTSNPN and SVGIG (reference sequence). Trimming cost V 0 bases and J 7 bases, with 9 bases left between them. Written as DNA, the CDR3 is TGTGCCTGGAGTGTACGAGGAAATGAAGCTTTCTTT. Translated, it gives CAWSVRGNEAFF.

A few counts support this clonotype. The gene calls are TRBV27 and TRBJ2-1; D gene ambiguous. Germline values: CDR1 MNHEY, CDR2 SMNVEV (reference sequence). The CDR3 has 16 residues. V was trimmed by 3 bases and J by 0 bases, leaving 12 bases between them. The DNA for the CDR3 is TGTGCCAGCAGTTTCGCGACGGGCAGCTCCTACAATGAGCAGTTCTTC. It encodes CASSFATGSSYNEQFF.

In its sample, this clonotype was seen a few times. The CDR3 spells CASSRTGAEKLFF. CDR3 nucleotides: TGTGCCAGCTCCAGGACAGGGGCAGAAAAACTGTTTTTT. The chain joins TRBV18 to TRBJ1-4; TRBD1 matches at 9 bases. In germline, CDR1 is KGHSH, CDR2 LQKENI. The CDR3 has 13 residues. Trimming at V came to 6 bases and at J to 8 bases, leaving 4 bases not matched to a gene.

This clonotype was seen at least ten times. The chain employs TRBV30 and TRBJ2-3, with D unclear. Looked up from germline, CDR1 is GTSNPN and CDR2 is SVGIG (reference sequence). The V end was cut by 2 bases, the J end by 4 bases, with 10 bases between. CDR3 length: 13 amino acids. In DNA form, the CDR3 reads TGTGCCTGGAGTAAGGAGACATCAGATACGCAGTATTTT. Residues: CAWSKETSDTQYF.

This clonotype occurred many times. This sequence joins TRBV6-1 and TRBJ1-2, with 8 nucleotides matching TRBD1. Germline CDR1 and CDR2: MNHNS and SASEGT. The CDR3 contains 13 residues. V gave up 6 bases and J gave up 5 bases; unmatched junction bases: 5. The CDR3 protein is CASRRTGFYGYTF. The CDR3 region has the DNA TGTGCCAGCAGAAGGACAGGGTTTTATGGCTACACCTTC.

The chain couples TRBV2 to TRBJ2-2; 7 nucleotides agree with TRBD1. V gave up 4 bases and J gave up 1 base; unmatched junction bases: 6. The length of the CDR3 is 16 residues. The germline V gene encodes CDR1 SNHLY and CDR2 FYNNEI. As DNA, the CDR3 is TGTGCCAGCAGTGCACAGGGGAATAAGAACACCGGGGAGCTGTTTTTT. Protein: CASSAQGNKNTGELFF.

In its sample, this clonotype was seen many times. This chain joins TRBV25-1 and TRBJ2-2, with 9 positions matching TRBD1. The length of the CDR3 is 14 residues. Germline-derived CDR1 and CDR2 are MGHDK and SYGVNS. J was trimmed by 6 bases and V by 10 bases; bases with no gene match: 9. The CDR3 loop is CATGTGLESGELFF. The CDR3 DNA is TGTGCCACCGGGACAGGGCTCGAGTCCGGGGAGCTGTTTTTT. The whole variable domain, filled in from reference TRBV25-1 and TRBJ2-2, reads EADIYQTPRYLVIGTGKKITLECSQTMGHDKMYWYQQDPGMELHLIHYSYGVNSTEKGDLSSESTVSRIRTEHFPLTLESARPSHTSQYLCATGTGLESGELFFGEGSRLTVL.

V and J are TRBV5-1 and TRBJ2-3; TRBD2 aligns across 8 bases. J gave up 5 bases and V 0 bases, and 8 bases lay outside the gene matches. Germline-derived CDR1 and CDR2 are SGHRS and YFSETQ. The CDR3 has 16 amino acids. The DNA for the CDR3 is TGCGCCAGCAGCTTGGAAGATAGCGGGGAAGTAGATACGCAGTATTTT. Translation gives CASSLEDSGEVDTQYF.

This rearrangement joins TRBV20-1 to TRBJ2-1; tentatively, D is TRBD1 (6 bases). Germline V CDR1 and CDR2: DFQATT, SNEGSKA (reference sequence). V dropped 5 bases and J dropped 7 bases, with 21 bases sitting between them. The length of the CDR3 is 15 residues. This CDR3 reads CSADFNRAGKNEQFF. The CDR3 DNA follows: TGCAGTGCTGACTTTAACAGGGCTGGGAAGAATGAGCAGTTCTTC.

The CDR3 spells CASSNLQGNQPQHF. CDR3 bases: TGTGCCAGCAGTAACCTACAGGGGAATCAGCCCCAGCATTTT. The V and J genes are TRBV28 and TRBJ1-5, with 7 nucleotides matching TRBD1. The CDR3 length is 14 residues. Looked up from germline, CDR1 is MDHEN and CDR2 is SYDVKM. V lost 5 bases to trimming and J lost 4 bases; unmatched junction nucleotides: 5.

The chain joins TRBV19 to TRBJ2-4; the D is unclear. V was trimmed by 8 bases and J by 8 bases, leaving 16 bases between them. Germline CDR1 is LNHDA and CDR2 is SQIVND (reference sequence). The CDR3 is 13 amino acids. This chain's CDR3 is CASARVAPDIQYF. CDR3 DNA: TGTGCCAGTGCACGGGTCGCGCCGGACATTCAGTACTTC.

This clonotype came up many times. This clone may be a read error of a much larger clone one base away. Here the CDR3 omits its conserved ending phenylalanine or tryptophan, so a read error is the likely source. The rearrangement links TRBV11-2 to TRBJ1-6; 7 positions match TRBD1. J gave up 9 bases and V 5 bases, and 10 bases lay outside the gene matches. The CDR3 is 15 amino acids. The germline V gene has CDR1 SGHAT and CDR2 FQNNGV. CDR3 region: CASSQDRERGSPLHL. The CDR3 DNA reads as TGTGCCAGCAGCCAAGACAGGGAGCGGGGTTCACCCCTCCACCTT.

This clonotype was recorded at least ten times. This rearrangement joins TRBV6-1 to TRBJ2-7, with D hard to call. Germline loops: CDR1 MNHNS, CDR2 SASEGT. The CDR3 sequence is 13 residues long. V lost 2 bases, J lost 2 bases, and 7 bases lay in between. Here the CDR3 reads CASSENTAYEQYF. As DNA, the CDR3 is TGTGCCAGCAGTGAAAATACTGCCTACGAGCAGTACTTC.

The V call is TRBV6-1, the J call TRBJ2-7; D could derive from TRBD1 or TRBD2 (5 bases each). The CDR3 loop spans 12 amino acids. The V gene's germline CDR1 is MNHNS and CDR2 SASEGT. V lost 6 bases, J lost 5 bases, and 11 bases lay in between. DNA for the CDR3: TGTGCCAGCAGCACTAGGGGCAACGAGCAGTACTTC. Its protein product is CASSTRGNEQYF.

The table lists this clonotype with many counts. The genes are TRBV27 and TRBJ1-5, with a weak D call TRBD1 (6 bases). CDR3 length: 15 amino acids. V was shortened by 5 bases and J by 8 bases, with 19 bases between the two germline ends. Germline V CDR1 and CDR2: MNHEY, SMNVEV (reference sequence). CDR3 region: CASSPIQGRKEPQHF. In nucleotides, the CDR3 is TGTGCCAGCAGTCCAATACAGGGTAGGAAGGAGCCCCAGCATTTT.

This clonotype showed up many times. V is TRBV6-1 and J is TRBJ1-1; D possibly corresponds to TRBD1 (5 bases). The germline V and J ends were trimmed by 7 bases and 3 bases, with 18 bases remaining between them. This CDR3 region has 15 residues. Germline V gene data show CDR1 as MNHNS and CDR2 as SASEGT. CDR3 protein: CASTNLRGDHTEAFF. The CDR3 DNA reads TGTGCCAGCACCAATCTCCGGGGGGACCACACTGAAGCTTTCTTT.

The count of this clonotype is one. The DNA for the CDR3 is TGCAGTGCTAGGGACAGTCAGAACACTGAAGCTTTCTTT. Protein: CSARDSQNTEAFF. The chain recombines TRBV20-1 with TRBJ1-1, with D possibly matching TRBD1 (6 bases). The V and J ends lost 3 bases and 1 base respectively, with 9 bases between them. This CDR3 comprises 13 residues. Germline lookup yields CDR1 DFQATT and CDR2 SNEGSKA (reference sequence).

The chain has TRBV20-1 and TRBJ2-7; 12 bases agree with TRBD1. This CDR3 has 14 residues. V shed 2 bases and J 5 bases; nucleotides not matched to a gene: 4. Germline CDR1 reads DFQATT; CDR2 reads SNEGSKA (reference sequence). In nucleotides, the CDR3 is TGCAGTGCTAGATCGGGACAGGGGGCTGACGAGCAGTACTTC. Translated: CSARSGQGADEQYF.

The chain has TRBV2 and TRBJ2-7; 7 bases fit TRBD1. V dropped 5 bases and J dropped 2; count of bases not matched to a gene: 3. This CDR3 is 13 amino acids long. Germline V CDR1 and CDR2: SNHLY, FYNNEI. CDR3 nucleotide sequence: TGTGCCAGCAGTCGAGACAGGGCCTACGAGCAGTACGTC. Translated: CASSRDRAYEQYV.